The 30 T cell receptor beta chains below come from one sample, sequenced in a study of CD8 T cells in ankylosing spondylitis. TCRdb used MiXCR to reprocess the 5' RACE reads, holding one entry per CDR3 protein. The sample lists about 24,000 distinct CDR3 sequences, roughly 13% seen once, with under 40% in the top ten. The specimen sequenced was blood. These receptors all stem from a male donor with ankylosing spondylitis or in good health (not recorded which).

This clonotype occurred a few times. The V gene is TRBV20-1, the J gene TRBJ2-1; TRBD2 matches 8 bases. The CDR3 is made up of 13 amino acids. V trimming: 3 bases; J trimming: 5 bases; junction bases outside the gene matches: 3. Germline V gives CDR1 DFQATT, CDR2 SNEGSKA (reference sequence). The CDR3 coding sequence is TGCAGTGCTAGCAGCGGGAGTCACAATGAGCAGTTCTTC. It is translated as CSASSGSHNEQFF.

This clonotype showed up just a few times. The chain uses TRBV29-1 and TRBJ2-1; no firm D call. This CDR3 has 13 amino acids. CDR1 is SQVTM, CDR2 ANQGSEA, per germline. V was trimmed by 2 bases and J by 7 bases, leaving 12 bases between them. DNA for the CDR3: TGCAGCGTTGAATGGTGGGAAGGGAATGAGCAGTTCTTC. Its translation is CSVEWWEGNEQFF.

The V gene is TRBV28, the J gene TRBJ2-6; D remains unclear. The CDR3 is 15 amino acids. The germline V gene has CDR1 MDHEN and CDR2 SYDVKM. V was trimmed by 6 bases and J by 0 bases, leaving 9 bases between them. The CDR3 here is CASSPVPSGANVLTF. The CDR3 DNA follows: TGTGCCAGCAGCCCCGTCCCCTCTGGGGCCAACGTCCTGACTTTC.

The CDR3 sequence: CASSYSRGNEQFF. The DNA for the CDR3 is TGTGCCAGCAGTTACTCGAGGGGGAATGAGCAGTTCTTC. This chain uses TRBV6-5 with TRBJ2-1; tentatively, D is TRBD1 (6 bases). Between the trimmed V and J ends, which lost 0 bases and 7 bases, there was a span of 7 bases. Germline V lookup: CDR1 MNHEY, CDR2 SVGAGI. CDR3 length: 13 residues.

A few counts support this clonotype. This chain joins TRBV12-3 or TRBV12-4 and TRBJ2-2; D tentatively fits TRBD1 or TRBD2 (5 bases each). Between the trimmed V and J ends, which lost 3 bases and 6 bases, there was a span of 11 bases. There are 14 residues in the CDR3. CDR3 loop: CASSFRRGAGELFF. CDR3 bases: TGTGCCAGCAGTTTTCGTAGGGGAGCCGGGGAGCTGTTTTTT.

This sequence joins TRBV4-3 and TRBJ2-7; 8 bases align to TRBD2. CDR1 and CDR2 from the germline V gene are LGHNA and YSLEER. This CDR3 has 13 amino acids. Trimming cost V 2 bases and J 3 bases; bases outside gene matches: 0. The CDR3 sequence is CASSQTSGYEQYF. CDR3 DNA sequence: TGCGCCAGCAGCCAAACTAGCGGCTACGAGCAGTACTTC.

There are many counts of this clonotype. This chain uses TRBV7-2 with TRBJ2-7; TRBD1 matches at 7 bases. CDR3 size: 15 residues. Looked up from germline, CDR1 is SGHTA and CDR2 is FQGNSA. The V and J ends lost 2 bases and 3 bases, in that order; junction bases with no gene match: 7. The DNA of the CDR3 is TGTGCCAGCAGCTTAAGAGGGGGCGCAATCTACGAGCAGTACGTC. It codes for CASSLRGGAIYEQYV.

This chain connects TRBV5-1 to TRBJ2-5, with D perhaps matching TRBD2 (5 bases). The CDR3 is 13 amino acids. The V end lost 4 bases, the J end lost 5 bases, and 12 bases lay between the germline ends. Looked up from germline, CDR1 is SGHRS and CDR2 is YFSETQ. In DNA, the CDR3 is TGCGCCAGCAGCCAGAGGGATGTGGAGACCCAGTACTTC. Translated: CASSQRDVETQYF.

This clonotype was seen at least ten times. V is TRBV29-1 and J is TRBJ2-7; D might be TRBD2 (5 bases). The CDR3 extends over 11 amino acids. V was cut by 3 bases and J by 2 bases, with 5 bases left in between. Looked up from germline, CDR1 is SQVTM and CDR2 is ANQGSEA. The CDR3 reads CSVERAYEQYF. In DNA form, the CDR3 reads TGCAGCGTTGAGAGGGCCTACGAGCAGTACTTC.

The chain combines TRBV7-2 with TRBJ2-7; D possibly matches TRBD1 or TRBD2 (5 bases each). The V gene lost 4 bases and the J gene lost 0 bases, with 13 bases spanning the gap. Germline V lookup: CDR1 SGHTA, CDR2 FQGNSA. CDR3 length equals 15 residues. The CDR3 spells CASSYEGTSSYEQYF. The CDR3 DNA reads TGTGCCAGCAGCTACGAAGGGACCAGCTCCTACGAGCAGTACTTC. The variable domain in full, with the rest retrieved from reference TRBV7-2 and TRBJ2-7, is GAGVSQSPSNKVTEKGKDVELRCDPISGHTALYWYRQSLGQGLEFLIYFQGNSAPDKSGLPSDRFSAERTGGSVSTLTIQRTQQEDSAVYLCASSYEGTSSYEQYFGPGTRLTVT.

The rearrangement uses TRBV20-1 and TRBJ2-1, with D maybe TRBD2 (5 bases). There are 15 residues in the CDR3. Trimming stripped 1 base from V and 0 bases from J, with 10 bases between. CDR1 and CDR2 (germline): DFQATT, SNEGSKA (reference sequence). CDR3: CSARVSAGSYNEQFF. DNA for the CDR3: TGCAGTGCTAGAGTATCCGCGGGCTCCTACAATGAGCAGTTCTTC.

V usage is TRBV3-1 and J usage is TRBJ2-2, with 7 positions matching TRBD2. The CDR3 is 15 amino acids. Losses at the gene ends were 4 bases for V and 2 bases for J; bases not matched to a gene: 4. Germline V gene data show CDR1 as LGHDT and CDR2 as YNNKEL (reference sequence). CDR3 bases: TGTGCCAGCAGCCGGGACTACCGAAACACCGGGGAGCTGTTTTTT. Amino acid sequence: CASSRDYRNTGELFF.

The rearrangement uses TRBV29-1 and TRBJ2-2; D possibly matches TRBD1 or TRBD2 (6 bases each). CDR3 length equals 17 residues. V lost 4 bases, J lost 1 base, and 19 bases lay in between. Germline V gene lookup returns CDR1 SQVTM and CDR2 ANQGSEA. The CDR3 nucleotides read TGCAGCGTTGTAGGGGGGCGGGTCCCCTTGAACACCGGGGAGCTGTTTTTT. This encodes CSVVGGRVPLNTGELFF.

In its sample, this clonotype was seen many times. The chain recombines TRBV7-3 with TRBJ2-2, with D maybe TRBD1 (5 bases). Germline V gene data show CDR1 as SGHTA and CDR2 as FQGTGA. V was clipped by 1 base and J by 6 bases, with 9 bases between them. CDR3 length: 14 amino acids. CDR3 residues: CASSLRQYSGELFF. The CDR3 region has the DNA TGTGCCAGCAGCTTAAGACAGTATTCCGGGGAGCTGTTTTTT.

In this sample, this clonotype turned up many times. The chain employs TRBV20-1 and TRBJ1-5; possibly TRBD1 for D (6 bases). V lost 0 bases to trimming and J lost 11 bases, with 17 bases between them. The CDR3 totals 14 residues. Germline V lookup: CDR1 DFQATT, CDR2 SNEGSKA (reference sequence). The chain's CDR3 is CSARDEGGSRSQHF. CDR3 nucleotides: TGCAGTGCTAGAGATGAAGGGGGAAGTCGGTCCCAGCATTTT.

The chain joins TRBV20-1 to TRBJ2-5; D remains unclear. Trimming removed 6 bases from V and 2 bases from J, with 19 bases in between. Germline V CDR1 and CDR2: DFQATT, SNEGSKA (reference sequence). This CDR3 has 15 amino acids. The CDR3 sequence is CSAIWAVGIQETQYF. CDR3 DNA sequence: TGCAGTGCCATCTGGGCTGTGGGAATACAAGAGACCCAGTACTTC.

Only a few counts were recorded for this clonotype. This chain links TRBV20-1 with TRBJ1-5; 7 bases match TRBD1. V shed 1 base, J shed 5 bases, and the junction held 5 bases outside the gene matches. Germline V CDR1 and CDR2: DFQATT, SNEGSKA (reference sequence). This CDR3 contains 14 residues. The CDR3 sequence is CSARAGGGHQPQHF. The CDR3 coding sequence is TGCAGTGCTAGAGCAGGGGGGGGACATCAGCCCCAGCATTTT.

CDR3 loop: CSVPPRGVAQETQYF. In DNA, the CDR3 is TGCAGCGTGCCCCCTAGGGGAGTAGCCCAAGAGACCCAGTACTTC. The rearrangement joins TRBV29-1 to TRBJ2-5, with D tentatively TRBD1 or TRBD2 (5 bases each). This CDR3 is built from 15 residues. Germline CDR1 is SQVTM and CDR2 is ANQGSEA. The germline V and J ends were trimmed by 6 bases and 1 base, with 18 bases remaining between them. Full variable domain (outside the CDR3, taken from reference TRBV29-1 and TRBJ2-5): SAVISQKPSRDICQRGTSLTIQCQVDSQVTMMFWYRQQPGQSLTLIATANQGSEATYESGFVIDKFPISRPNLTFSTLTVSNMSPEDSSIYLCSVPPRGVAQETQYFGPGTRLLVL.

A few counts support this clonotype. The chain has TRBV28 and TRBJ2-3; 12 nucleotides match TRBD2. CDR1 MDHEN and CDR2 SYDVKM come from the germline V gene. The CDR3 has 17 amino acids. The J segment lost 0 bases and the V segment lost 0 bases, leaving 1 base of the junction unmatched. The CDR3 DNA reads as TGTGCCAGCAGTTTATGGACTAGCGGGGGTAGCACAGATACGCAGTATTTT. It codes for CASSLWTSGGSTDTQYF. Complete variable domain (other parts from reference TRBV28 and TRBJ2-3): DVKVTQSSRYLVKRTGEKVFLECVQDMDHENMFWYRQDPGLGLRLIYFSYDVKMKEKGDIPEGYSVSREKKERFSLILESASTNQTSMYLCASSLWTSGGSTDTQYFGPGTRLTVL.

The CDR3 loop is CASSWVGQETQYF. CDR3 sequence (DNA): TGTGCCAGCAGCTGGGTGGGTCAAGAGACCCAGTACTTC. This sequence joins TRBV7-2 and TRBJ2-5; D gene unclear. The germline V and J ends were trimmed by 4 bases and 2 bases, with 8 bases remaining between them. The CDR3 runs to 13 residues. Per the germline V gene, CDR1 is SGHTA and CDR2 is FQGNSA.

This clonotype has only a few counts. The chain joins TRBV6-5 to TRBJ2-5; TRBD2 matches 11 bases. This CDR3 has 17 amino acids. V shed 4 bases and J 4 bases; nucleotides not matched to a gene: 11. Germline lookup yields CDR1 MNHEY and CDR2 SVGAGI. CDR3 residues: CASSFSLVAGGAETQYF. The CDR3 nucleotides read TGTGCCAGCAGTTTCTCTTTAGTAGCGGGGGGGGCAGAGACCCAGTACTTC.

This chain joins TRBV6-2 or TRBV6-3 and TRBJ1-1, with a weak D call TRBD1 (5 bases). The CDR3 has 15 amino acids. The germline V gene has CDR1 MNHEY and CDR2 SVGEGT. Trimming left V 6 bases short and J 1 base short, with 15 bases between. CDR3 in DNA: TGTGCCAGCAGCGACAATACAGGAGGGAACACTGAAGCTTTCTTT. Its protein product is CASSDNTGGNTEAFF.

This clonotype was counted ten times or more. The chain employs TRBV6-2 or TRBV6-3 and TRBJ2-1; unclear D gene. CDR1 and CDR2 (germline): MNHEY, SVGEGT. CDR3 length: 14 amino acids. The germline V and J ends were trimmed by 5 bases and 3 bases, with 11 bases remaining between them. The CDR3: CASSAETNYNEQFF. Here the CDR3 DNA reads TGTGCCAGCAGTGCCGAGACAAACTACAATGAGCAGTTCTTC.

The chain has TRBV20-1 and TRBJ2-1; 7 nucleotides agree with TRBD2. The CDR3 sequence is 15 residues long. Germline CDR1 reads DFQATT; CDR2 reads SNEGSKA (reference sequence). V shed 0 bases, J shed 3 bases, and the junction held 5 bases outside the gene matches. The CDR3 nucleotides read TGCAGTGCTAGAGATGTCGAGCGGGGCTACAATGAGCAGTTCTTC. It is translated as CSARDVERGYNEQFF.

The chain carries TRBV12-3 or TRBV12-4 and TRBJ2-6, with D possibly matching TRBD1 (5 bases). The CDR3 runs 17 residues. Trimming removed 3 bases from V and 0 bases from J, with 12 bases in between. The CDR3 reads CASSLGQYPSGANVLTF. CDR3 nucleotide sequence: TGTGCCAGCAGTTTGGGGCAGTATCCCTCTGGGGCCAACGTCCTGACTTTC.

This clonotype was seen at least ten times. The chain combines TRBV2 with TRBJ2-3, with D uncertain. Germline CDR1 and CDR2: SNHLY and FYNNEI. This CDR3 comprises 14 residues. Trimming cost V 2 bases and J 2 bases, with 8 bases left between them. The CDR3 here is CASSELLPTDTQYF. The DNA for the CDR3 is TGTGCCAGCAGTGAATTGTTGCCCACAGATACGCAGTATTTT.

This clonotype was counted a few times. This chain joins TRBV28 and TRBJ2-7; 7 nucleotides align to TRBD2. There are 13 residues in the CDR3. CDR1 MDHEN and CDR2 SYDVKM come from the germline V gene. V shed 2 bases and J 7 bases; nucleotides not matched to a gene: 5. The CDR3 is CASSLPGTIEQYV. In DNA form, the CDR3 reads TGTGCCAGCAGTTTACCCGGGACTATTGAGCAGTACGTC.

This clonotype came up many times. The rearrangement joins TRBV12-3 or TRBV12-4 to TRBJ1-4; perhaps TRBD1 as D (5 bases). V lost 10 bases and J lost 7, with 13 bases in between. The CDR3 has 12 amino acids. CDR3 sequence (DNA): TGTGCCACTGGGGGACTAGCTGAAAAACTGTTTTTT. This gives the protein CATGGLAEKLFF.

This clonotype was detected many times. The chain employs TRBV9 and TRBJ2-2, with D maybe TRBD1 (5 bases). CDR1 and CDR2 from the germline V gene are SGDLS and YYNGEE. V lost 3 bases and J lost 4, with 10 bases in between. The CDR3 sequence is 14 residues long. In DNA form, the CDR3 reads TGTGCCAGCAGCGCGGGCAGGGCCACCGGGGAGCTGTTTTTT. Amino acids: CASSAGRATGELFF.

The genes are TRBV12-3 or TRBV12-4 and TRBJ2-3, with a tentative D call TRBD1 (7 bases). The CDR3 runs 16 residues. V lost 2 bases, J lost 1 base, and 13 bases lay in between. The DNA of the CDR3 is TGTGCCAGCAGTTTACGGCGGGGACAGCGCACAGATACGCAGTATTTT. Amino acid sequence: CASSLRRGQRTDTQYF.